Listed here are 2 T cell receptor beta chains from one sample, sequenced in a study of control samples from healthy donors and cancer patients. Libraries were prepared by immunoSEQ multiplex PCR; TCRdb keeps only in-frame clonotypes and omits some of them. This sample has about 220,000 clones, with roughly 94% found just once. Sequencing was performed on blood. These TCRs come from a middle-aged man in good health.

This chain connects TRBV11-1 to TRBJ1-2; D is undetermined. This CDR3 has 15 amino acids. CDR1 is SGHAT, CDR2 FQDESV, per germline (reference sequence). V gave up 5 bases and J gave up 2 bases, with 15 bases separating them. The CDR3 DNA sequence: TGTGCCAGCAGCCGGATAGTGGGAGTCAACTATGGCTACACCTTC. This translates into CASSRIVGVNYGYTF. The complete variable domain, with remaining parts taken from reference TRBV11-1 and TRBJ1-2, reads EAEVAQSPRYKITEKSQAVAFWCDPISGHATLYWYRQILGQGPELLVQFQDESVVDDSQLPKDRFSAERLKGVDSTLKIQPAELGDSAMYLCASSRIVGVNYGYTFGSGTRLTVV.

This rearrangement joins TRBV18 to TRBJ1-5, with D possibly TRBD1 on 5 matching bases. CDR1 is KGHSH and CDR2 is LQKENI in the germline V gene. Deletions cut 0 bases from V and 4 bases from J, with 10 bases between. The CDR3 contains 15 residues. Here the CDR3 reads CASSPPGATNQPQHF. CDR3 DNA sequence: TGTGCCAGCTCACCACCAGGGGCTACTAATCAGCCCCAGCATTTT.